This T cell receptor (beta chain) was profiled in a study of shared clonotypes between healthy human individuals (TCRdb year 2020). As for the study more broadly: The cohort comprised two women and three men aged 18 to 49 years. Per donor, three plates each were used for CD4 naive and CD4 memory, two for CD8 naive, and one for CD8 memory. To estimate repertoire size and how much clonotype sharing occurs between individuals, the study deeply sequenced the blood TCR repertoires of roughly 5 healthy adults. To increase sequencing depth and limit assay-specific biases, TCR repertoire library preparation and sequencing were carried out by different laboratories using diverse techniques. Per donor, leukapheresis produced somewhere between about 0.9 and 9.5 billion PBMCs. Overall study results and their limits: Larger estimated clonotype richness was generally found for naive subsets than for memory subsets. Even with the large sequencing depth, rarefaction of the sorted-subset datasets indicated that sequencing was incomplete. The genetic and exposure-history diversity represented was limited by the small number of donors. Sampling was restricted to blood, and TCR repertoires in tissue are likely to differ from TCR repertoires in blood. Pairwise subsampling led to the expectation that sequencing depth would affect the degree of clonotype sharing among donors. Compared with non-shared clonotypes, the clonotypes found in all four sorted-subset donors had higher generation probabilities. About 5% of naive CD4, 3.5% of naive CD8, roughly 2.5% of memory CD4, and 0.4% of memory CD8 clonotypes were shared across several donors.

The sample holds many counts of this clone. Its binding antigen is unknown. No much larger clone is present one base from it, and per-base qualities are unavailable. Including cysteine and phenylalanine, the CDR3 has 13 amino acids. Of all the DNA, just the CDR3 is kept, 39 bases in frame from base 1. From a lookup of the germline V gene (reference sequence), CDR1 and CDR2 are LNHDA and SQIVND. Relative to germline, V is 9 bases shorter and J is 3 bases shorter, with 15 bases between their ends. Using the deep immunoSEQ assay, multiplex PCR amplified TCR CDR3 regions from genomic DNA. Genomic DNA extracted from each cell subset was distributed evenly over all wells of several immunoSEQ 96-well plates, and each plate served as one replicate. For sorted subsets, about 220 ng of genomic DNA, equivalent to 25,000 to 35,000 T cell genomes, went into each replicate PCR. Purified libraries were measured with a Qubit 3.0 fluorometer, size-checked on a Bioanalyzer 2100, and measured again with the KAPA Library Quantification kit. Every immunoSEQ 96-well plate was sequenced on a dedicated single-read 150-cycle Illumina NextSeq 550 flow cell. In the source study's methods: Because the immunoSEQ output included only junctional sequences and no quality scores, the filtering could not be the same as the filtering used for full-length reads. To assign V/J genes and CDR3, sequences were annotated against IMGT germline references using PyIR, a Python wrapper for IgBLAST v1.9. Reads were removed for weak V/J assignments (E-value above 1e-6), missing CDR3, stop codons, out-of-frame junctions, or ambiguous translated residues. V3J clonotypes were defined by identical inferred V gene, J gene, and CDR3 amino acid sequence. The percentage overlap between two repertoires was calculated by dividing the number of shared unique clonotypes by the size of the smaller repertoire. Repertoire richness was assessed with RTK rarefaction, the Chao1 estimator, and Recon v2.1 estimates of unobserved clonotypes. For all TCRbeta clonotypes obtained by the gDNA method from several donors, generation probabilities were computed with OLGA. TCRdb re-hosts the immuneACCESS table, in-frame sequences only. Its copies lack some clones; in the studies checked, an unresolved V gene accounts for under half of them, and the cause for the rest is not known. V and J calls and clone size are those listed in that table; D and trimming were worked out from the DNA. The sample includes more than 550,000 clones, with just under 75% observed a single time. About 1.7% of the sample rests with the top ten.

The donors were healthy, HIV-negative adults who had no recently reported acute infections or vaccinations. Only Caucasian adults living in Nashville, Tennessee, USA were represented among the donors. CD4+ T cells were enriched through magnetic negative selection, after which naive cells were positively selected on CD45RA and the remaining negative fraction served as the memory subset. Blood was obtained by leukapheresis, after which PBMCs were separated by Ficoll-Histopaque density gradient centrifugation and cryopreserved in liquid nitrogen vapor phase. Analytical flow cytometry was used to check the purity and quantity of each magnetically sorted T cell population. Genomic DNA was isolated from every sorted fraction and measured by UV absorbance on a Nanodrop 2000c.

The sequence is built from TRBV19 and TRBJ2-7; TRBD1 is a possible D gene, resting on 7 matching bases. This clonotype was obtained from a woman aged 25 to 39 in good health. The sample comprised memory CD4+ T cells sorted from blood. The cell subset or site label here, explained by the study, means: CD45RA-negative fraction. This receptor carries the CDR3 CARRGLAHYEQYF. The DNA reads TGTGCCAGGAGGGGGCTAGCGCACTACGAGCAGTACTTC.